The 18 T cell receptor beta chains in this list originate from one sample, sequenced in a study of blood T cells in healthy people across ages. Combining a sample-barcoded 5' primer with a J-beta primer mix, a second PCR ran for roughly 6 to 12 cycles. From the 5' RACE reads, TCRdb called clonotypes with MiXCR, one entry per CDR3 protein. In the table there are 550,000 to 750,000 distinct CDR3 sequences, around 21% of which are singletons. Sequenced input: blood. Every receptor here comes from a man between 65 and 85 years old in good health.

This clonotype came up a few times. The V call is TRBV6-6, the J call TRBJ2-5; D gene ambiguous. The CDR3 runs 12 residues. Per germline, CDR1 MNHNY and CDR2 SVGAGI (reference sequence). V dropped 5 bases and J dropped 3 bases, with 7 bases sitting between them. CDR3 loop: CASSHAEETQYF. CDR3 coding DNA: TGTGCCAGCAGTCACGCGGAAGAGACCCAGTACTTC.

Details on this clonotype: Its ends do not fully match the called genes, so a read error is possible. This CDR3 is CASSLIGNNYGHTF. The CDR3 DNA follows: TGTGCCAGCAGTTTGATAGGGAATAACTATGGCCACACCTTC. The gene calls are TRBV28 and TRBJ1-2; D uncertain. The CDR3 has 14 amino acids. The germline CDR1 and CDR2 sequences are MDHEN and SYDVKM.

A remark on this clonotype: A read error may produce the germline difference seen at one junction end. CDR3 in amino acids: CDSSRTGERTEAFF. In DNA, the CDR3 is TGTGACAGCAGCCGGACAGGGGAGAGGACTGAAGCTTTCTTT. V and J are TRBV12-3 or TRBV12-4 and TRBJ1-1, with 9 bases matching TRBD1. The CDR3 is made up of 14 amino acids.

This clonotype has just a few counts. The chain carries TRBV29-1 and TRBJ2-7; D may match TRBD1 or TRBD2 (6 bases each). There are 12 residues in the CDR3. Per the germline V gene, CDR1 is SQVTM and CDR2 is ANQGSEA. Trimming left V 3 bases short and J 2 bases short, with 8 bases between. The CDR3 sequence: CSVEGGTYEQYF. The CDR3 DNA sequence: TGCAGCGTTGAGGGGGGCACCTACGAGCAGTACTTC.

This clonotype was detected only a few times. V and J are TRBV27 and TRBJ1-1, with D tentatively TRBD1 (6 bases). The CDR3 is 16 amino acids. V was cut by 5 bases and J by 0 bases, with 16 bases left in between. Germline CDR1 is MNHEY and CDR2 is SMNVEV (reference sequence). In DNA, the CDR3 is TGTGCCAGCAGTCAAACGACAGGCGCAATGAACACTGAAGCTTTCTTT. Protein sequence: CASSQTTGAMNTEAFF.

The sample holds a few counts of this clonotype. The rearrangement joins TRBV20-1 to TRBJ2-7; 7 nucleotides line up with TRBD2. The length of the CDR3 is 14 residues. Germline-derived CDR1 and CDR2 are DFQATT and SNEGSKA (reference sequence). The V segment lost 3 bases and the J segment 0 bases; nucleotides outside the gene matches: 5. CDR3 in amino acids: CSASVSGSSYEQYF. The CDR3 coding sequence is TGCAGTGCTAGCGTTAGCGGGTCCTCCTACGAGCAGTACTTC.

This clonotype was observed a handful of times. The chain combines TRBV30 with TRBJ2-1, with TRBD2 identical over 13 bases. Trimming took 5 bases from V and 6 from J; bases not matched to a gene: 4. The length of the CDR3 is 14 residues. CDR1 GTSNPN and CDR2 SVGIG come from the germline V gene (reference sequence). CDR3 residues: CAWSRLAGGNEQFF. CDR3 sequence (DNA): TGTGCCTGGTCGCGACTAGCGGGGGGCAATGAGCAGTTCTTC.

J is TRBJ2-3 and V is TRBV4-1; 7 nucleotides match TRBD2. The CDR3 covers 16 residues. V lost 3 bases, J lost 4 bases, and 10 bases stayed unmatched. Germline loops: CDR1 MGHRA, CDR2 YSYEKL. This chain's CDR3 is CASSHLLAGDSDTQYF. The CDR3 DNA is TGCGCCAGCAGCCACCTCCTTGCGGGAGACTCAGATACGCAGTATTTT.

The CDR3 nucleotides read TGTGCCAGCAGCTTAGGTGCCTCCCTTGACAAAAACATTCAGTACTTC. Translated: CASSLGASLDKNIQYF. J is TRBJ2-4 and V is TRBV7-9; unclear D gene. Germline assignment: CDR1 SEHNR and CDR2 FQNEAQ (reference sequence). Trimming left V 1 base short and J 3 bases short, with 13 bases between. This CDR3 contains 16 residues.

CDR3 DNA sequence: TGTGCCAGCAGCCTTTTCTTAGGTGAAGCTTTCTTT. Protein product: CASSLFLGEAFF. V and J are TRBV3-1 and TRBJ1-1; the D is unclear. Trimming removed 4 bases at V and 7 bases at J, with 10 bases between. Germline-derived CDR1 and CDR2 are LGHDT and YNNKEL (reference sequence). The CDR3 contains 12 residues.

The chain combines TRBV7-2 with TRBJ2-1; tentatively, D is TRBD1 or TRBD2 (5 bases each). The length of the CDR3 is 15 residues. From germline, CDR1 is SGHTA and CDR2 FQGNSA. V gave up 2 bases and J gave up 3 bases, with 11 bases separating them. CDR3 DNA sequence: TGTGCCAGCAGCTTATCATCGGGACGCTACAATGAGCAGTTCTTC. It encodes CASSLSSGRYNEQFF.

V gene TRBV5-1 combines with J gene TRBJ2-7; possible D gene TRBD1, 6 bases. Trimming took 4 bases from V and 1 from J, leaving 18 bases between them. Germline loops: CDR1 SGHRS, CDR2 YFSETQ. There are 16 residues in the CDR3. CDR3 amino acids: CASSPIATGPSYEQYF. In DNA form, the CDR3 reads TGCGCCAGCAGCCCCATCGCGACAGGACCGTCCTACGAGCAGTACTTC.

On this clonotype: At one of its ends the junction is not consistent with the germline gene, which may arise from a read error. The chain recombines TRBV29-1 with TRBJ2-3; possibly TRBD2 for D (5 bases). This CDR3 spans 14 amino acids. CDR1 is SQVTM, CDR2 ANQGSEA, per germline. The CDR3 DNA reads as TGCAGCGGTCTACTAGAAGGAAGGGCAGATACGCAGGATTTT. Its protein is CSGLLEGRADTQDF.

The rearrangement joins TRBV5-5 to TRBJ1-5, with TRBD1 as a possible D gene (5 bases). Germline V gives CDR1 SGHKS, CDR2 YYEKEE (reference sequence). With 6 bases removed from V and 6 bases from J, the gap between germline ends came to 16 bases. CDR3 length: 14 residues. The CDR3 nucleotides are TGTGCCAGCACCACCGGGACCCGGGGTCAGCCCCAGCATTTT. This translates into CASTTGTRGQPQHF.

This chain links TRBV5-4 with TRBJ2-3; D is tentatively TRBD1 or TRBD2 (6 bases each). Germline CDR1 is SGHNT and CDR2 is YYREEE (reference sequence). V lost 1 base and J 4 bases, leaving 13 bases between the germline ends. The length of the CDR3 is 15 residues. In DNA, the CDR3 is TGTGCCAGCAGCTTGAAGGAGGGGGTGGCAGATACGCAGTATTTT. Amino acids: CASSLKEGVADTQYF. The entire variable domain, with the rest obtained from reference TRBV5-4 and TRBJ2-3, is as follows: ETGVTQSPTHLIKTRGQQVTLRCSSQSGHNTVSWYQQALGQGPQFIFQYYREEENGRGNFPPRFSGLQFPNYSSELNVNALELDDSALYLCASSLKEGVADTQYFGPGTRLTVL.

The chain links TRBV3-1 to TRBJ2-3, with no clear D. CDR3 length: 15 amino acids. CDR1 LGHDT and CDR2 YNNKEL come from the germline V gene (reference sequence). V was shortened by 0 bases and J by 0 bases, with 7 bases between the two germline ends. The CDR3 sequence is CASSQERVSTDTQYF. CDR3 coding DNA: TGTGCCAGCAGCCAAGAACGAGTAAGCACAGATACGCAGTATTTT.

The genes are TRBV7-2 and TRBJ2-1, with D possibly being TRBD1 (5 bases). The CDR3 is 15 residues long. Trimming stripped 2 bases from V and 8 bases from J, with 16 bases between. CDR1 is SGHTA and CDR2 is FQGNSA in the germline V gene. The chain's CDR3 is CASSLSIQGSYEQFF. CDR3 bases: TGTGCCAGCAGCTTATCAATCCAGGGTAGCTATGAGCAGTTCTTC.

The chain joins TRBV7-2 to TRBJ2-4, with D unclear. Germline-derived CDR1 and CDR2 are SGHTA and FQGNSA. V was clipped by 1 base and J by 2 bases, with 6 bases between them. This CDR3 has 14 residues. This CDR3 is CASSLGFTKNIQYF. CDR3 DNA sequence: TGTGCCAGCAGCTTAGGCTTTACCAAAAACATTCAGTACTTC.